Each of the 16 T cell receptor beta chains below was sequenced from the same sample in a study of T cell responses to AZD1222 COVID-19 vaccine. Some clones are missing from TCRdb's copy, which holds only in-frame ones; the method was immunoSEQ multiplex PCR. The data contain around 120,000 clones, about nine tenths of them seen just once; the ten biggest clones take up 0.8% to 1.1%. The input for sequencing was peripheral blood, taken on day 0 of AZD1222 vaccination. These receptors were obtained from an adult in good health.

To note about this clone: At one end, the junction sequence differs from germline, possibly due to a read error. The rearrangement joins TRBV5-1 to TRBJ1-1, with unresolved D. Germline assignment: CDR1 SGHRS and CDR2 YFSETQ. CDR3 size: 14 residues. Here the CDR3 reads CASGLGSSNTEAFF. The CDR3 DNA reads TGCGCCAGCGGCTTGGGATCCTCGAACACTGAAGCTTTCTTT.

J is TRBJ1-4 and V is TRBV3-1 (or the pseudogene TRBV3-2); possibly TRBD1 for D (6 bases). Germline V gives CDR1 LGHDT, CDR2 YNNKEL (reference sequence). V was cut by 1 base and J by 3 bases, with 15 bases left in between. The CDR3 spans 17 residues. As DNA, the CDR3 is TGTGCCAGCAGCCAAGTTCTCGGGGGCCTAGCTAATGAAAAACTGTTTTTT. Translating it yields CASSQVLGGLANEKLFF.

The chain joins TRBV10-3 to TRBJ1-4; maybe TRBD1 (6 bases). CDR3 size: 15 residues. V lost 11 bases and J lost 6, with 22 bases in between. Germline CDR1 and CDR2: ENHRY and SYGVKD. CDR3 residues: CAASDSRDNHEKLFF. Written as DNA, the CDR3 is TGTGCCGCCAGTGATTCCCGGGACAATCATGAAAAACTGTTTTTT.

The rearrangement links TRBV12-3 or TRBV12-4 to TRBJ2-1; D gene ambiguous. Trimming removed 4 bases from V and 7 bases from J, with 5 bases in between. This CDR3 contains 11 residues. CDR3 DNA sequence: TGTGCCAGCAGTTACGGGAATGAGCAGTTCTTC. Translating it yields CASSYGNEQFF.

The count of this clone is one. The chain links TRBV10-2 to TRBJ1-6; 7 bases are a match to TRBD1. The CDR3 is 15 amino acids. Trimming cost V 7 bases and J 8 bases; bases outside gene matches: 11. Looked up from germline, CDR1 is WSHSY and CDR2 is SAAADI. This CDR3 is CASTTPRQGDSPLHF. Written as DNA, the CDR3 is TGCGCCAGCACCACGCCCCGACAGGGCGATTCACCCCTCCACTTT.

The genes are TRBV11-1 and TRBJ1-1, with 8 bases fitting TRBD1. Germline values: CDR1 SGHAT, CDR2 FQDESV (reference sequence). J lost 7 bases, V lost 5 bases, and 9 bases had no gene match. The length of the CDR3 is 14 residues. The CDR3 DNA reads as TGTGCCAGCAGCCGGACTACAGGGGGGTTTGAAGCTTTCTTT. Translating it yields CASSRTTGGFEAFF.

As DNA, the CDR3 is TGTGCCAGCAGCTTAAACCGTATGGGGGAGGGGAACACTGAAGCTTTCTTT. Translated, it gives CASSLNRMGEGNTEAFF. The J gene is TRBJ1-1, the V gene TRBV7-3; tentatively, D is TRBD1 (5 bases). Between the trimmed V and J ends, which lost 1 base and 1 base, there was a span of 16 bases. The CDR3 loop spans 17 amino acids. In germline, CDR1 is SGHTA, CDR2 FQGTGA.

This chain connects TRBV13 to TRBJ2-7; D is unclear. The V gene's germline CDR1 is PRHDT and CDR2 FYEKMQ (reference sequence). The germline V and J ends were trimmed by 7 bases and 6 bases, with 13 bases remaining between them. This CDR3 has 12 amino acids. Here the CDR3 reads CASTGRTREQYF. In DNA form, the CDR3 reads TGTGCCAGCACCGGACGGACCCGCGAGCAGTACTTC. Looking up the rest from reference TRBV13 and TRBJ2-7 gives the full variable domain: AAGVIQSPRHLIKEKRETATLKCYPIPRHDTVYWYQQGPGQDPQFLISFYEKMQSDKGSIPDRFSAQQFSDYHSELNMSSLELGDSALYFCASTGRTREQYFGPGTRLTVT.

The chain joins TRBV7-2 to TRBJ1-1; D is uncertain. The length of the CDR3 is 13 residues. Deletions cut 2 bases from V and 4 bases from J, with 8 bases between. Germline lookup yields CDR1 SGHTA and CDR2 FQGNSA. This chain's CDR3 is CASSLHPFTEAFF. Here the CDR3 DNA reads TGTGCCAGCAGCTTACACCCCTTCACTGAAGCTTTCTTT.

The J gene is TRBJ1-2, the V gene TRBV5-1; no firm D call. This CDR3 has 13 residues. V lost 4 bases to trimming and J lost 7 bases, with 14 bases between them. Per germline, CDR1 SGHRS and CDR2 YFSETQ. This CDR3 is CASSPDRERGYTF. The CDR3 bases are TGCGCCAGCAGCCCAGACCGGGAGCGTGGCTACACCTTC.

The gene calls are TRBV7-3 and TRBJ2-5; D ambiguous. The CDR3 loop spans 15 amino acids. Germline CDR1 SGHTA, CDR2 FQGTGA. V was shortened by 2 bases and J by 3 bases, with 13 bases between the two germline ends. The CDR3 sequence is CASSLLGYKEETQYF. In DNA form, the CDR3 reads TGTGCCAGCAGCTTACTCGGGTATAAAGAAGAGACCCAGTACTTC.

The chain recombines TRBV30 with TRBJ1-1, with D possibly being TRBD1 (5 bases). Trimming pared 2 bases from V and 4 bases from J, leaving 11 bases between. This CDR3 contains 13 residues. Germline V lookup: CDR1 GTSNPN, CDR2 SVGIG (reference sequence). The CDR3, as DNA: TGTGCCTGGAGTACCGGGGGTGGCACTGAAGCTTTCTTT. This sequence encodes CAWSTGGGTEAFF.

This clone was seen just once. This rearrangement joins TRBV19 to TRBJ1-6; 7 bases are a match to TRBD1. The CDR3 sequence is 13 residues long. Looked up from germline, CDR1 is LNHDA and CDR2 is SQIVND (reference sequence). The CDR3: CASRGVIFSPLHF. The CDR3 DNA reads TGTGCTTCCAGGGGGGTTATCTTTTCACCCCTCCACTTT.

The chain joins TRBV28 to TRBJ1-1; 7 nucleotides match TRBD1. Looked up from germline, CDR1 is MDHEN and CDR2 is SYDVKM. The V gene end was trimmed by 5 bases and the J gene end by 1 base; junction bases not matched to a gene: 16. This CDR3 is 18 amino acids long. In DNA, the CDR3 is TGTGCCAGCAGTACCCTCCGTTATCGGGGACAGCGGAACACTGAAGCTTTCTTT. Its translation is CASSTLRYRGQRNTEAFF.

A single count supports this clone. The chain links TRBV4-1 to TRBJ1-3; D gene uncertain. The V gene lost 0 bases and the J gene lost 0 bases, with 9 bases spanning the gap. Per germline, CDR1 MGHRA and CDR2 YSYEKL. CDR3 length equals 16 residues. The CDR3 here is CASSQDRRGSGNTIYF. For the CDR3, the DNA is TGCGCCAGCAGCCAAGATAGACGGGGCTCTGGAAACACCATATATTTT.

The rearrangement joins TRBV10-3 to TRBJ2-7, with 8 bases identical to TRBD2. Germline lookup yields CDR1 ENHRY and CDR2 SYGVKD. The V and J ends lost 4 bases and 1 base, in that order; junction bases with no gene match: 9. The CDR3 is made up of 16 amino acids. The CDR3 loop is CAISGPTGGGSYEQYF. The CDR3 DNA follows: TGTGCCATCAGTGGGCCGACGGGAGGGGGTTCCTACGAGCAGTACTTC.